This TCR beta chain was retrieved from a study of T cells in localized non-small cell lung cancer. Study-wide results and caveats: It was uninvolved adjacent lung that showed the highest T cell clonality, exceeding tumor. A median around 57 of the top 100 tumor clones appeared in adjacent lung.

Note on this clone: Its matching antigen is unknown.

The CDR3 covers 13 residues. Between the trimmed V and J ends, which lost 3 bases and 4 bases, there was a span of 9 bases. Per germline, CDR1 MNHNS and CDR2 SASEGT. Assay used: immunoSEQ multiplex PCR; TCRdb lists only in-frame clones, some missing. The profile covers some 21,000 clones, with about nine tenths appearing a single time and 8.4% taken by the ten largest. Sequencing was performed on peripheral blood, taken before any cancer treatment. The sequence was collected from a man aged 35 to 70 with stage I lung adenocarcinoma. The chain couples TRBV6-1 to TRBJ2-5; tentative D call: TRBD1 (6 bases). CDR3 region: CASSDGQIETQYF. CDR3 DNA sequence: TGTGCCAGCAGTGATGGACAGATAGAGACCCAGTACTTC.